The next 20 T cell receptor beta chains were all read from a single sample in a study of T cell repertoires in cytomegalovirus infection. TCRdb used MiXCR to reprocess the reads, holding one entry per CDR3 protein. Of about 310,000 distinct CDR3 sequences in the sample, 20% to 25% are singletons; the top ten hold less than 15%. No antigen has been identified for these receptors. Source: cultured PBMCs, taken from culture after CMV antigen stimulation. The receptors originated from a human donor in good health (CMV status not recorded). Some clones in this sample may be carry-over from other donors' samples.

In this sample, this clonotype turned up a few times. V usage is TRBV24-1 and J usage is TRBJ2-1, with 9 bases matching TRBD1. Germline V lookup: CDR1 KGHDR, CDR2 SFDVKD. Germline trimming cut 3 bases from V and 2 bases from J; bases unmatched to any gene: 7. The CDR3 loop spans 17 amino acids. The CDR3 sequence is CATSDARGQGTYNEQFF. As DNA, the CDR3 is TGTGCCACCAGTGATGCTCGGGGACAGGGAACCTACAATGAGCAGTTCTTC.

This clonotype was counted between two and nine times. The chain employs TRBV25-1 and TRBJ1-1; 7 nucleotides match TRBD1. This CDR3 has 16 amino acids. J gave up 1 base and V 0 bases, and 5 bases lay outside the gene matches. CDR1 MGHDK and CDR2 SYGVNS come from the germline V gene. The CDR3 loop reads CASSEYRQGRNTEAFF. The CDR3 bases are TGTGCCAGCAGTGAATACCGACAGGGCCGGAACACTGAAGCTTTCTTT.

The table lists this clonotype with a few counts. The V gene is TRBV4-1, the J gene TRBJ2-3; no firm D call. V shed 0 bases and J shed 2 bases, with 6 bases lying between them. CDR1 is MGHRA and CDR2 is YSYEKL in the germline V gene. The CDR3 length is 14 residues. DNA for the CDR3: TGCGCCAGCAGCCAAGACCCGGTCACAGATACGCAGTATTTT. Protein: CASSQDPVTDTQYF.

The chain carries TRBV6-2 or TRBV6-3 and TRBJ2-1; D gene unclear. Germline V CDR1 and CDR2: MNHEY, SVGEGT. With 2 bases removed from V and 8 bases from J, the gap between germline ends came to 4 bases. The CDR3 is 11 amino acids. This CDR3 is CASSYGYEQFF. The CDR3 DNA reads TGTGCCAGCAGTTACGGATATGAGCAGTTCTTC.

This clonotype was seen a few times. The rearrangement joins TRBV24-1 to TRBJ2-3, with 8 nucleotides matching TRBD1. Unmatched junction bases numbered 4, after V lost 6 bases and J lost 6 bases. This CDR3 has 13 amino acids. Germline CDR1 and CDR2: KGHDR and SFDVKD. The CDR3 nucleotides read TGTGCCACCAGTTCCAGGGGGCGTGATACGCAGTATTTT. Translation gives CATSSRGRDTQYF.

The chain combines TRBV7-2 with TRBJ2-7; D unclear. The V gene lost 5 bases and the J gene lost 2 bases, with 13 bases spanning the gap. CDR1 is SGHTA, CDR2 FQGNSA, per germline. The CDR3 is 14 residues long. The CDR3 region is CASSHGSYTYEQYV. CDR3 DNA: TGTGCCAGCAGCCACGGTTCCTACACCTACGAGCAGTACGTC.

V is TRBV12-3 or TRBV12-4 and J is TRBJ2-7, with 9 bases lining up with TRBD1. V shed 5 bases, J shed 4 bases, and the junction held 9 bases outside the gene matches. This CDR3 spans 15 amino acids. The CDR3, as DNA: TGTGCCAGCAGTGTCGGGGGACAGGGTTGGTACGAGCAGTACTTC. Translated, it gives CASSVGGQGWYEQYF.

This clonotype was observed a few times. The rearrangement links TRBV27 to TRBJ1-1; possible D gene TRBD1, 5 bases. Trimming left V 2 bases short and J 6 bases short, with 10 bases between. The CDR3 covers 13 residues. Germline assignment: CDR1 MNHEY and CDR2 SMNVEV (reference sequence). CDR3 DNA: TGTGCCAGCAGTTTAAAGGGGTACGCTGAAGCTTTCTTT. Translated, it gives CASSLKGYAEAFF.

This clonotype was counted at least ten times. This chain joins TRBV18 and TRBJ2-7; TRBD2 agrees at 7 bases. CDR3 length: 15 amino acids. Trimming at V came to 2 bases and at J to 5 bases, leaving 9 bases not matched to a gene. Looked up from germline, CDR1 is KGHSH and CDR2 is LQKENI. The CDR3 DNA sequence: TGTGCCAGCTCACCAGGGGACTATCGCGTCCACGAGCAGTACTTC. It translates to CASSPGDYRVHEQYF.

The chain joins TRBV5-1 to TRBJ2-1; 13 nucleotides line up with TRBD2. CDR3 length: 14 amino acids. Germline V gene data show CDR1 as SGHRS and CDR2 as YFSETQ. The V and J ends lost 3 bases and 9 bases, in that order; junction bases with no gene match: 3. In DNA, the CDR3 is TGCGCCAGCAGCTATACTAGCGGGAGGGGTGAGCAGTTCTTC. This encodes CASSYTSGRGEQFF.

This clonotype was counted only a few times. V and J are TRBV12-3 or TRBV12-4 and TRBJ2-5; TRBD1 agrees at 7 bases. The CDR3 loop spans 13 amino acids. V was pared by 2 bases and J by 7 bases, with 4 bases of the junction left unmatched. DNA for the CDR3: TGTGCCAGCAGTTTAAGGGGACAGAGGACCCAGTACTTC. Residues: CASSLRGQRTQYF.

J is TRBJ2-7 and V is TRBV6-2 or TRBV6-3, with D possibly TRBD2 on 6 matching bases. The germline V gene has CDR1 MNHEY and CDR2 SVGEGT. The CDR3 extends over 15 amino acids. V gave up 5 bases and J gave up 0 bases, with 14 bases separating them. Here the CDR3 reads CASSTPGLYSYEQYV. In nucleotides, the CDR3 is TGTGCCAGCAGTACCCCGGGACTCTACTCCTACGAGCAGTACGTC.

This sequence joins TRBV2 and TRBJ1-5; perhaps TRBD1 as D (6 bases). V was shortened by 1 base and J by 3 bases, with 10 bases between the two germline ends. The CDR3 loop spans 15 amino acids. Germline CDR1 and CDR2: SNHLY and FYNNEI. The CDR3, as DNA: TGTGCCAGCAGTGAAGGAGGACAGTCCAATCAGCCCCAGCATTTT. As protein: CASSEGGQSNQPQHF.

The chain couples TRBV7-8 to TRBJ1-1, with D possibly matching TRBD1 (5 bases). CDR3 length: 16 residues. Germline CDR1 reads SGHVS; CDR2 reads FQNEAQ. Trimming cost V 1 base and J 5 bases, with 17 bases left between them. The CDR3 DNA follows: TGTGCCAGCAGCTTAGGTGGTTTGGGGGAATGGACTGAAGCTTTCTTT. Amino acids: CASSLGGLGEWTEAFF.

The CDR3 nucleotides read TGTGCCTGGAGACAGCCCTCGAACACTGAAGCTTTCTTT. Residues: CAWRQPSNTEAFF. This chain uses TRBV30 with TRBJ1-1, with unresolved D. Germline lookup yields CDR1 GTSNPN and CDR2 SVGIG (reference sequence). V was pared by 3 bases and J by 1 base, with 9 bases between. CDR3 length equals 13 residues.

This clonotype has at least ten counts. The chain links TRBV20-1 to TRBJ1-2, with 9 bases that match TRBD1. This CDR3 contains 14 residues. Germline-derived CDR1 and CDR2 are DFQATT and SNEGSKA (reference sequence). V lost 3 bases, J lost 5 bases, and 7 bases stayed unmatched. The CDR3 protein is CSASHRGREYGYTF. CDR3 DNA: TGCAGTGCTAGTCACAGGGGGCGAGAGTATGGCTACACCTTC.

The CDR3 sequence is CASSRDISYEQYV. The CDR3 DNA reads TGTGCCAGCAGTAGGGACATCTCCTACGAGCAGTACGTC. The J gene is TRBJ2-7, the V gene TRBV6-2 or TRBV6-3, with D perhaps matching TRBD1 (6 bases). This CDR3 spans 13 amino acids. Germline CDR1 and CDR2: MNHEY and SVGEGT. Trimming pared 5 bases from V and 0 bases from J, leaving 8 bases between.

The chain carries TRBV7-2 and TRBJ1-6, with a possible D match to TRBD1 (5 bases). This CDR3 is built from 14 residues. The germline CDR1 and CDR2 sequences are SGHTA and FQGNSA. Trimming removed 2 bases from V and 6 bases from J, with 8 bases in between. The CDR3 nucleotides are TGTGCCAGCAGCTTAAGCAGGGTTAATTCACCCCTCCACTTT. This codes for CASSLSRVNSPLHF.

There are a few counts of this clonotype. The chain has TRBV5-1 and TRBJ2-1, with unresolved D. CDR1 is SGHRS and CDR2 is YFSETQ in the germline V gene. V was trimmed by 0 bases and J by 7 bases, leaving 8 bases between them. The CDR3 sequence is 13 residues long. This CDR3 reads CASSLGTTNEQFF. CDR3 DNA sequence: TGCGCCAGCAGCTTGGGCACTACGAATGAGCAGTTCTTC.

This clonotype was seen repeatedly, ten times or more. The chain uses TRBV15 and TRBJ1-5; 7 positions match TRBD1. Germline V CDR1 and CDR2: LNHNV, YYDKDF (reference sequence). The CDR3 is 16 amino acids. J lost 0 bases, V lost 4 bases, and 6 bases had no gene match. The CDR3 here is CATSNGQENSNQPQHF. CDR3 in DNA: TGTGCCACCAGCAACGGACAGGAAAATAGCAATCAGCCCCAGCATTTT.